The clone carrying this TCR beta chain has ten or more counts. The target antigen is unknown. This sample was included in a study of CD8 T cells in ankylosing spondylitis. The study's findings and limits: A motif in TCR beta, a set of under 10 highly homologous variants, appeared characteristic of ankylosing spondylitis blood. Clones linked to disease were reported to show significant enrichment in matched ankylosing spondylitis synovial fluid. With a CD8+ phenotype, disease-linked clones were relatively rare in peripheral blood. Previously reported in reactive arthritis synovial fluid and blood were some of the motif variants.

This CDR3 is 13 amino acids long. From germline, CDR1 is LGHNA and CDR2 YSLEER. Trimming took off 4 bases at V and 4 bases at J, with 8 bases between the two ends. Quantitative 5'-RACE with molecular barcodes was used to make the TCR beta libraries. TCRdb re-derived calls from the 5' RACE reads in MiXCR, one entry per CDR3 protein. Of approximately 520,000 distinct CDR3 sequences listed, less than 6% are singletons. The sample consisted of blood, either unsorted or a sorted T cell fraction (not recorded which). The TCR comes from a male donor with ankylosing spondylitis. The chain is built from TRBV4-3 and TRBJ1-5, with no clear D. The CDR3 sequence: CASSPYQNQPQHF. In DNA form, the CDR3 reads TGCGCCAGCAGCCCCTACCAAAATCAGCCCCAGCATTTT.